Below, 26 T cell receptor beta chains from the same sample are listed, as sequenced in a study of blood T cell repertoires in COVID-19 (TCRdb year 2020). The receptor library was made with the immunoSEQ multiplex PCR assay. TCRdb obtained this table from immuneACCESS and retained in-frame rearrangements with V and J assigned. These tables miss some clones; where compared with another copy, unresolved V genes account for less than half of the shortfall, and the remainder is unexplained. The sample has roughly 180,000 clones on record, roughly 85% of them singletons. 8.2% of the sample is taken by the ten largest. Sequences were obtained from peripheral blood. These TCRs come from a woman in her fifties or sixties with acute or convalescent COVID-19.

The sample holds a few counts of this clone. The CDR3: CASSSTLTLGTPSDTQYF. CDR3 DNA sequence: TGTGCCAGCAGCTCTACTCTAACCCTAGGAACCCCCAGTGATACGCAGTATTTT. The rearrangement links TRBV7-9 to TRBJ2-3; D gene ambiguous. CDR3 length equals 18 residues. Trimming shortened V by 4 bases and J by 6 bases, and 26 bases separated the two germline ends. The germline gives CDR1 SEHNR, CDR2 FQNEAQ (reference sequence).

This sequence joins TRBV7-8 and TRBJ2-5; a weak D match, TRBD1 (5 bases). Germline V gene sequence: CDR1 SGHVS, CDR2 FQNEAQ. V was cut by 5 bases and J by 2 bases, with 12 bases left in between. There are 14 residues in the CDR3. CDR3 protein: CASSEGVLQETQYF. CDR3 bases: TGTGCCAGCAGCGAAGGGGTACTGCAAGAGACCCAGTACTTC. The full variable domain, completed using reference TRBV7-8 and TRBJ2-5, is GAGVSQSPRYKVAKRGQDVALRCDPISGHVSLFWYQQALGQGPEFLTYFQNEAQLDKSGLPSDRFFAERPEGSVSTLKIQRTQQEDSAVYLCASSEGVLQETQYFGPGTRLLVL.

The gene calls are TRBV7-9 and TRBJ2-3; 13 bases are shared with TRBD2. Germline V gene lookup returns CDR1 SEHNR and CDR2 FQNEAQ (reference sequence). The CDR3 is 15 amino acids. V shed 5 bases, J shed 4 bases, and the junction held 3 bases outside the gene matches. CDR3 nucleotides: TGTGCCAGCAGCAGGACTAGCGGGAGCTCAGATACGCAGTATTTT. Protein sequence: CASSRTSGSSDTQYF.

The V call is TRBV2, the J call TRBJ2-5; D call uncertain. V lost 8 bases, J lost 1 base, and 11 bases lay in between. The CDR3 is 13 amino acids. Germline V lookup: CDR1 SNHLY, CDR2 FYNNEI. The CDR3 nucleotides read TGTGCCAGCTGTCTGGCATTCCAAGAGACCCAGTACTTC. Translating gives CASCLAFQETQYF.

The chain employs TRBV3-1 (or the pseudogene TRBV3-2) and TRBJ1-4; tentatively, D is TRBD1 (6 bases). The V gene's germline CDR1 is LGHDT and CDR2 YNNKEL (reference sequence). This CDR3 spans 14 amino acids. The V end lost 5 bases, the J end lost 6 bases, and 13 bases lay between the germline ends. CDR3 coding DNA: TGTGCCAGCAGCAACAGGGTGAACGATGAAAAACTGTTTTTT. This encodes CASSNRVNDEKLFF.

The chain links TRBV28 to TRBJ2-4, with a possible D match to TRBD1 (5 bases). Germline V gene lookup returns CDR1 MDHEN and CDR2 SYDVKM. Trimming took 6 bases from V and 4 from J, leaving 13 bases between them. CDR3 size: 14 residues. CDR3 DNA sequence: TGTGCCAGCAGGGAAGGACAACCGAAAAACATTCAGTACTTC. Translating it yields CASREGQPKNIQYF.

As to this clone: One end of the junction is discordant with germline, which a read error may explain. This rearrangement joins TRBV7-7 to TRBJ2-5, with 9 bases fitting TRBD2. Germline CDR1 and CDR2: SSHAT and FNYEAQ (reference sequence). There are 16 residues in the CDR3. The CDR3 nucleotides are TGTGCTAGCAGCTTAAGCCCTAGCGGGGCTCAAGAGACCCAGTACTTC. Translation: CASSLSPSGAQETQYF.

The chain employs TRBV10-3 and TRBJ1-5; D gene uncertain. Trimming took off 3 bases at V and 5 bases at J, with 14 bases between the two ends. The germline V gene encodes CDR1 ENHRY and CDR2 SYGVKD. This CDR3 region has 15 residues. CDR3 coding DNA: TGTGCCATCAGTGACAGGCACGGGGAGGATCAGCCCCAGCATTTT. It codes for CAISDRHGEDQPQHF.

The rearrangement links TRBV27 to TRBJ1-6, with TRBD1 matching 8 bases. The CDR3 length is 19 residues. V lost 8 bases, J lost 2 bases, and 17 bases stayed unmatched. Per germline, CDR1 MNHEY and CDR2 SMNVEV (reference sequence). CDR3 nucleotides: TGTGCCAGCTCCTTCCAAGGGGCAGGGGGCAGAACCTATAATTCACCCCTCCACTTT. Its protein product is CASSFQGAGGRTYNSPLHF.

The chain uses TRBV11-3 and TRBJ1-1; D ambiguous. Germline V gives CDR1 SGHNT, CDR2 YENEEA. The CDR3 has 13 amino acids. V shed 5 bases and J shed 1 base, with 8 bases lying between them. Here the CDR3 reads CASSRRGNTEAFF. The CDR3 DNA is TGTGCCAGCAGCAGGAGAGGGAACACTGAAGCTTTCTTT.

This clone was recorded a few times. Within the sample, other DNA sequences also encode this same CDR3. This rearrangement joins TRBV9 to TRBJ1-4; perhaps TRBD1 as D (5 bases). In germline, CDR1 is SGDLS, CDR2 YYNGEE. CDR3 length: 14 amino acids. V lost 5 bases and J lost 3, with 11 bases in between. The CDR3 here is CASSVGGPNEKLFF. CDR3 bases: TGTGCCAGCAGTGTGGGGGGACCTAATGAAAAACTGTTTTTT.

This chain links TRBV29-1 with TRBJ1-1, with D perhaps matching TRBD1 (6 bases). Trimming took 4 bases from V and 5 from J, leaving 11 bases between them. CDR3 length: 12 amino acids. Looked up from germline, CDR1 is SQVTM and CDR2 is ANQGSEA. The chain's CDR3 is CSVGEGGTEAFF. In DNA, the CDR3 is TGCAGCGTTGGTGAAGGGGGTACTGAAGCTTTCTTT.

CDR3 in amino acids: CASSSGFQSTDTQYF. In DNA form, the CDR3 reads TGTGCCAGCAGCTCAGGGTTTCAGAGCACAGATACGCAGTATTTT. V and J are TRBV5-4 and TRBJ2-3; TRBD1 is a possible D gene (5 bases). The CDR3 sequence is 15 residues long. The germline V gene has CDR1 SGHNT and CDR2 YYREEE (reference sequence). The ends were cut back, 3 bases at V and 0 bases at J, with 11 bases in the middle.

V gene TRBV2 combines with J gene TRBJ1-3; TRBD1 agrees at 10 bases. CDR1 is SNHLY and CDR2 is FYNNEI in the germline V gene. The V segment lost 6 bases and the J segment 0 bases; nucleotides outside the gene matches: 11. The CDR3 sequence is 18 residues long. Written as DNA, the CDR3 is TGTGCCAGCAGACCGGGACAGGGGAGTACCTTCTCTGGAAACACCATATATTTT. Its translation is CASRPGQGSTFSGNTIYF.

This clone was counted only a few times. Here the CDR3 reads CASSVDPGGGSEKLFF. In nucleotides, the CDR3 is TGTGCCAGCAGTGTGGATCCTGGAGGGGGCTCGGAAAAACTGTTTTTT. The rearrangement uses TRBV6-1 and TRBJ1-4, with 7 bases aligning to TRBD1. This CDR3 contains 16 residues. The V gene end was trimmed by 4 bases and the J gene end by 8 bases; junction bases not matched to a gene: 13. CDR1 and CDR2 (germline): MNHNS, SASEGT.

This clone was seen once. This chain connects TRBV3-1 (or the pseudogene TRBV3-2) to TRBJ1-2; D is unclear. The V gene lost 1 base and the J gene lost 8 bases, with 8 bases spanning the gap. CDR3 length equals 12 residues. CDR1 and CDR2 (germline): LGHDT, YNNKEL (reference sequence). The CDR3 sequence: CASSQAESGYTF. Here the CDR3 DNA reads TGTGCCAGCAGCCAAGCGGAGTCCGGCTACACCTTC.

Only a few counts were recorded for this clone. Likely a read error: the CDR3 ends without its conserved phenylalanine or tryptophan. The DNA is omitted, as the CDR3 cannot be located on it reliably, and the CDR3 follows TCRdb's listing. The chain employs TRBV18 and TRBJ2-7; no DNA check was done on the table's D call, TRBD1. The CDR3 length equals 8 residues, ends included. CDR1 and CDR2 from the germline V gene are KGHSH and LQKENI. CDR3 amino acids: CASLRGRS.

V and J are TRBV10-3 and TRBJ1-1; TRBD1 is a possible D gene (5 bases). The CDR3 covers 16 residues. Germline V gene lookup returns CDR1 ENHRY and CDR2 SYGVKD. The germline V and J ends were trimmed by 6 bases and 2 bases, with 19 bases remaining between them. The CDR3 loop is CAIRTGAGNTNTEAFF. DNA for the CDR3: TGTGCCATCAGGACCGGAGCAGGGAATACTAACACTGAAGCTTTCTTT.

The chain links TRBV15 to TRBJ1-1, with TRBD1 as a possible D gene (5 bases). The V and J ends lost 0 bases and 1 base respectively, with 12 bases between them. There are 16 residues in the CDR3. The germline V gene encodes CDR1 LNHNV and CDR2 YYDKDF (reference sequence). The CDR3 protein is CATSRDKTRANTEAFF. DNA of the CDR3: TGTGCCACCAGCAGAGATAAAACCAGGGCGAACACTGAAGCTTTCTTT.

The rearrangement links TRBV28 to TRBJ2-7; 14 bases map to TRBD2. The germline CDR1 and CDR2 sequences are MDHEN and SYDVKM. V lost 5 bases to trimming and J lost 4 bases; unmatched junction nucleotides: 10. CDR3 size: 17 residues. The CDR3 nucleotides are TGTGCCAGCAGTCCGGGACTAGCGGGAGTTCCCCCTTACGAGCAGTACGTC. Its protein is CASSPGLAGVPPYEQYV.

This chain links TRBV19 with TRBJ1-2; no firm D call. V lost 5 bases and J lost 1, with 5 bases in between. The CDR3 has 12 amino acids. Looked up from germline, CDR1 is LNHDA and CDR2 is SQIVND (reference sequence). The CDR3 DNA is TGTGCCAGTAGTGAGGGTAACTATGGCTACACCTTC. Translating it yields CASSEGNYGYTF.

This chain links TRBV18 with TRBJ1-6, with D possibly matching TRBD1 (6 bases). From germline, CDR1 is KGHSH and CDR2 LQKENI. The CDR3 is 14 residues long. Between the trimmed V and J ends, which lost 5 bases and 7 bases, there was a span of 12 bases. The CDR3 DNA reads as TGTGCCAGCTCATATGGACAGAAAAATTCACCCCTCCACTTT. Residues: CASSYGQKNSPLHF. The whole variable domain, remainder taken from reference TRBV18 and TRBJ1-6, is NAGVMQNPRHLVRRRGQEARLRCSPMKGHSHVYWYRQLPEEGLKFMVYLQKENIIDESGMPKERFSAEFPKEGPSILRIQQVVRGDSAAYFCASSYGQKNSPLHFGNGTRLTVT.

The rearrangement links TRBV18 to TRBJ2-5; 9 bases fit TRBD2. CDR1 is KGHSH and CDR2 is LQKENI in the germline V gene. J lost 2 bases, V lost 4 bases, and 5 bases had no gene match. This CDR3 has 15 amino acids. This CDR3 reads CASSRVAGVQETQYF. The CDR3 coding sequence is TGTGCCAGCTCACGAGTAGCGGGGGTTCAAGAGACCCAGTACTTC. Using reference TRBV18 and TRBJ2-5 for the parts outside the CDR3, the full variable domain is NAGVMQNPRHLVRRRGQEARLRCSPMKGHSHVYWYRQLPEEGLKFMVYLQKENIIDESGMPKERFSAEFPKEGPSILRIQQVVRGDSAAYFCASSRVAGVQETQYFGPGTRLLVL.

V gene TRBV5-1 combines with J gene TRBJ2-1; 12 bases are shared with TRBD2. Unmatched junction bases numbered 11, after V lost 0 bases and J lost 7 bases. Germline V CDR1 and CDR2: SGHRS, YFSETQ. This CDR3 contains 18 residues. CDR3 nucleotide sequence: TGCGCCAGCAGCTTGGGCCTGGGGAGGACTAGCGGGGTTAATGAGCAGTTCTTC. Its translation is CASSLGLGRTSGVNEQFF.

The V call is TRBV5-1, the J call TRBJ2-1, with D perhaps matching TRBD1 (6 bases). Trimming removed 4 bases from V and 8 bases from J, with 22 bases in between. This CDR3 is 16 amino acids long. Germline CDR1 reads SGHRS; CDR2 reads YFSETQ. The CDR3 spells CASSPPRGSLWDEQFF. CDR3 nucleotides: TGCGCCAGCAGCCCCCCGAGGGGGAGCCTCTGGGATGAGCAGTTCTTC.

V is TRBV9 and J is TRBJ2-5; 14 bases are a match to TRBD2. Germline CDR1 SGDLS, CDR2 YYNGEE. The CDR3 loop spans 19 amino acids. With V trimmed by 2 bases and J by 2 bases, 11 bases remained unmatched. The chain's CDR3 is CASSVYAGLAGEVQETQYF. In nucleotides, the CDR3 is TGTGCCAGCAGCGTTTATGCGGGACTAGCGGGAGAAGTACAAGAGACCCAGTACTTC.